This T cell receptor (beta chain) was sequenced during a study of blood T cell repertoires in COVID-19. In the study overall: Nucleic acid was either cDNA or gDNA, and it came from T cells, B-cell-depleted T cells, or PBMCs.

Germline CDR1 is SGHRS and CDR2 is YFSETQ. The CDR3 extends over 15 amino acids. V was clipped by 7 bases and J by 0 bases, with 15 bases between them. Enrolled through a virtual design, the participants were between 18 and 89 years of age and came from under 30 US areas. This table comes from immunoSEQ multiplex PCR, and its TCRdb copy is limited to in-frame clones, with some not included. The data show a few hundred thousand clones, with roughly 80% seen just once and about 4% held by the top ten. The V call is TRBV5-1, the J call TRBJ2-3, with D perhaps matching TRBD1 (6 bases). The sequenced material came from PBMCs or T cells enriched from blood (not recorded which). The source is a man younger than 40 with acute COVID-19. CDR3 sequence reads: CASGVDGTSTDTQYF. The CDR3 DNA reads as TGCGCCAGCGGGGTTGACGGGACAAGCACAGATACGCAGTATTTT.